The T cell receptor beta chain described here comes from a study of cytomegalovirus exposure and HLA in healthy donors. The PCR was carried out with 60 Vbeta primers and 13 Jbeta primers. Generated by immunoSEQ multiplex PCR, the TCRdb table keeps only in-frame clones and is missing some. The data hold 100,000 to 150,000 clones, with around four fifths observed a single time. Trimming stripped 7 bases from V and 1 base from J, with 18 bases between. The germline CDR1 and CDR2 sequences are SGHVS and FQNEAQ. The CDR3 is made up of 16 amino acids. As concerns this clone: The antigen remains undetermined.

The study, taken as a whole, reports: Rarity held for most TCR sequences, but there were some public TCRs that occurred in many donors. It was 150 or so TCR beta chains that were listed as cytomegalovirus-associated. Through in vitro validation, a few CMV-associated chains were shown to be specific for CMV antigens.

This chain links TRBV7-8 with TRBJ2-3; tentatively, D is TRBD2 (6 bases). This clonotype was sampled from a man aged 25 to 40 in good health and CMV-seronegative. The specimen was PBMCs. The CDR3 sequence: CASTRGLREGTDTQYF. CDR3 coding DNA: TGTGCCAGCACCCGGGGGTTGCGGGAAGGCACAGATACGCAGTATTTT. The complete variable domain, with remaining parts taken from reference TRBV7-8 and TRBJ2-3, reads GAGVSQSPRYKVAKRGQDVALRCDPISGHVSLFWYQQALGQGPEFLTYFQNEAQLDKSGLPSDRFFAERPEGSVSTLKIQRTQQEDSAVYLCASTRGLREGTDTQYFGPGTRLTVL.